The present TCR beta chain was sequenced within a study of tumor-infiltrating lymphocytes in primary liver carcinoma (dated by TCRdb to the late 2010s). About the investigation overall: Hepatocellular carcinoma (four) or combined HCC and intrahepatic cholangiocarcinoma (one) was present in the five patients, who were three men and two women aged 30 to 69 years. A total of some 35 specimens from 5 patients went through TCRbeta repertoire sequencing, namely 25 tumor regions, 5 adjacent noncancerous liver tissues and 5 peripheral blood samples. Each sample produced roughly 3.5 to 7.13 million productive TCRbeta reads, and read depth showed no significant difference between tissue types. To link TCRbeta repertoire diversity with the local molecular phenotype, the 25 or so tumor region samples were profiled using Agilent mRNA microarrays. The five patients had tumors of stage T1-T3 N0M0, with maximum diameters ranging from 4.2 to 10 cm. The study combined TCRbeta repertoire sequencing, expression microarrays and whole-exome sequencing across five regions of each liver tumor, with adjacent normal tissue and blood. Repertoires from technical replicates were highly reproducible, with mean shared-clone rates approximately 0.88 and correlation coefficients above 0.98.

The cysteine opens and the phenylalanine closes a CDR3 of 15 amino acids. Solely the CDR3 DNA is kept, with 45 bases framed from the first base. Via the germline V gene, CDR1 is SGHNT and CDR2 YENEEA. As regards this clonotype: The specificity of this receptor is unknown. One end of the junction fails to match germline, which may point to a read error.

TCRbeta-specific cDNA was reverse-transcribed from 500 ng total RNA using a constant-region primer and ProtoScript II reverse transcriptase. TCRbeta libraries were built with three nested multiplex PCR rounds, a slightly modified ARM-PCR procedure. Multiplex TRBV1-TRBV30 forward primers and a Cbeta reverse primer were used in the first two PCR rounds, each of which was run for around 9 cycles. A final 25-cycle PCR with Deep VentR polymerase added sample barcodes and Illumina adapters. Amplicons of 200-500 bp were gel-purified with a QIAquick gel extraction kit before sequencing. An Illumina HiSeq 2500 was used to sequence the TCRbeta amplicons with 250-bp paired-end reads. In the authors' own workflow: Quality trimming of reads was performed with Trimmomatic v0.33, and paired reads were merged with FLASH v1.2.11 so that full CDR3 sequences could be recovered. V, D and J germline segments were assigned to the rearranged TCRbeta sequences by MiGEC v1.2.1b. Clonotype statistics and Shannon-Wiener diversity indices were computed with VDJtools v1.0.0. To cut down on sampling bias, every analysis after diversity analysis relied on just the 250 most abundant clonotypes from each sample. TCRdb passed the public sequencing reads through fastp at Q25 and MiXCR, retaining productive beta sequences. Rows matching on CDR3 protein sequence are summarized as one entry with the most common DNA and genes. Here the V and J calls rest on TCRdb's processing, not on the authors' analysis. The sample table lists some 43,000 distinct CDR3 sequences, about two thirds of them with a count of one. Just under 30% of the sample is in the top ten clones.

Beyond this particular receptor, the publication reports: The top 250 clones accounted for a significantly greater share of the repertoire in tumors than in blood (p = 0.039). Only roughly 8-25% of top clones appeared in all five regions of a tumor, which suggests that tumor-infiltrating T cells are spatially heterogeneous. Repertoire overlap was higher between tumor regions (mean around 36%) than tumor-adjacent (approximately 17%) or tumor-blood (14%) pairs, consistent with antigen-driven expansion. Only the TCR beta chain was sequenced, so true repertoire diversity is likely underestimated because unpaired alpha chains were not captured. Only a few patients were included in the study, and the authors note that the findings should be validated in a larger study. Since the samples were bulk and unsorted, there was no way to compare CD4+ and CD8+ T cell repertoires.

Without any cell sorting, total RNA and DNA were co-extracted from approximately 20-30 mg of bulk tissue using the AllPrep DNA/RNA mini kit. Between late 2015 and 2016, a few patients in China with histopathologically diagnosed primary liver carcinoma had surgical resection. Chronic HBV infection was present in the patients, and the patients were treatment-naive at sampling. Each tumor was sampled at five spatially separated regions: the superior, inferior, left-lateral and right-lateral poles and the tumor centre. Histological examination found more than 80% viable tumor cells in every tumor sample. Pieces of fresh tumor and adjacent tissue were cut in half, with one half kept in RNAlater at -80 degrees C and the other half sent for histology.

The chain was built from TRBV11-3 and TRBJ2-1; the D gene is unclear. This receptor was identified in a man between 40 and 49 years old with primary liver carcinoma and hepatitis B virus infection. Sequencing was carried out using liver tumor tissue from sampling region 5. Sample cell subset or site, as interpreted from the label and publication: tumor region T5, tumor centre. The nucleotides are TGTGCCAGCAGCATGTTTGGTCTAGGACCCAATGAGCAGTCCTTC. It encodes CASSMFGLGPNEQSF. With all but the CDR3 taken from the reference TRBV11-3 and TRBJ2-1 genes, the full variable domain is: EAGVVQSPRYKIIEKKQPVAFWCNPISGHNTLYWYLQNLGQGPELLIRYENEEAVDDSQLPKDRFSAERLKGVDSTLKIQPAELGDSAVYLCASSMFGLGPNEQSFGPGTRLTVL.